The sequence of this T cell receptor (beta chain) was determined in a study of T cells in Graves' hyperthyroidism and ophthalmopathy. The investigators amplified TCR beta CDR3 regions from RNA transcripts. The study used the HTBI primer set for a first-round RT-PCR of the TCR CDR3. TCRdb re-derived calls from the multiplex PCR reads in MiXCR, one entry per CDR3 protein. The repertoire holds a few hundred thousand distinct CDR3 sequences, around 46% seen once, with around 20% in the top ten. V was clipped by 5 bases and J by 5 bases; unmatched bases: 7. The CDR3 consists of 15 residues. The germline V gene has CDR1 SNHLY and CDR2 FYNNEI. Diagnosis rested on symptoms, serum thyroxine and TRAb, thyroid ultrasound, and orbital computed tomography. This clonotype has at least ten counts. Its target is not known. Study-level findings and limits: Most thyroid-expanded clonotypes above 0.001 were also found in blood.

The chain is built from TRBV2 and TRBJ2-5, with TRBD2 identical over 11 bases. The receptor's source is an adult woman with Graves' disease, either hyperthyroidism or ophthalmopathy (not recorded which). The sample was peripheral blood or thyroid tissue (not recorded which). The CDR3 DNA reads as TGTGCCAGCAGTCTTAGACTAGCGGGAAAGGAGACCCAGTACTTC. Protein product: CASSLRLAGKETQYF.